The sequence of this T cell receptor (beta chain) was determined in a study of T cell responses to AZD1222 COVID-19 vaccine. The assay was immunoSEQ multiplex PCR, and TCRdb's table has in-frame clones only and misses some. The sample includes about 180,000 clones, 70% to 90% of them seen just once. Findings of the study overall: In all cases, repertoires were sampled only after the peak T cell response.

On this clone: What it binds is unknown.

The receptor was isolated from an adult in good health. The material sequenced was peripheral blood, taken on day 0 of AZD1222 vaccination.

The CDR3: CASSEYGTSLMEEQFF. The CDR3 DNA follows: TGTGCCAGCAGTGAATACGGGACTAGTTTGATGGAGGAGCAGTTCTTC. The chain is built from TRBV6-1 and TRBJ2-1, with TRBD2 identical over 8 bases. Germline V lookup: CDR1 MNHNS, CDR2 SASEGT. With V trimmed by 2 bases and J by 10 bases, 13 bases remained unmatched. The CDR3 sequence is 16 residues long.